The 8 T cell receptor beta chains presented below share a single source sample, sequenced in a study of blood T cells in healthy people across ages. The authors ran a second PCR of roughly 7 to 11 cycles using a sample-barcoded 5' primer and a J-beta primer mix. TCRdb processed the 5' RACE reads anew with MiXCR; each CDR3 protein has one entry. The table has about 1,400,000 distinct CDR3 sequences, approximately 60% seen once. The specimen sequenced was blood. The receptor source for this set is a man aged 18 to 35 in good health.

J is TRBJ2-1 and V is TRBV12-3 or TRBV12-4; a possible D gene is TRBD1 (6 bases). CDR3 length equals 15 residues. The ends were cut back, 2 bases at V and 4 bases at J, with 12 bases in the middle. CDR3 sequence: CASSLNTGRYNEQFF. The CDR3 DNA is TGTGCCAGCAGTTTAAATACAGGGCGGTACAATGAGCAGTTCTTC.

The chain couples TRBV11-2 to TRBJ2-1, with D possibly matching TRBD2 (5 bases). The ends were cut back, 1 base at V and 5 bases at J, with 9 bases in the middle. The germline CDR1 and CDR2 sequences are SGHAT and FQNNGV. CDR3 length equals 14 residues. The CDR3 protein is CASSLVGVNNEQFF. In nucleotides, the CDR3 is TGTGCCAGCAGCTTAGTCGGGGTGAACAATGAGCAGTTCTTC.

The table lists this clonotype with many counts. The chain employs TRBV20-1 and TRBJ2-5; 10 nucleotides line up with TRBD2. This CDR3 has 16 amino acids. Germline values: CDR1 DFQATT, CDR2 SNEGSKA (reference sequence). V was clipped by 0 bases and J by 4 bases; unmatched bases: 8. This CDR3 is CSARDGAGGPIETQYF. The CDR3 DNA is TGCAGTGCTAGAGATGGAGCGGGAGGGCCGATAGAGACCCAGTACTTC.

This clonotype showed up just a few times. The chain joins TRBV29-1 to TRBJ2-7, with D tentatively TRBD1 or TRBD2 (6 bases each). V dropped 1 base and J dropped 3 bases, with 19 bases sitting between them. Germline V gives CDR1 SQVTM, CDR2 ANQGSEA. This CDR3 has 16 amino acids. CDR3 residues: CSVEVLETGGIYEQYF. The CDR3 region has the DNA TGCAGCGTTGAAGTCCTCGAGACAGGCGGGATCTACGAGCAGTACTTC.

The gene calls are TRBV7-2 and TRBJ2-4; D possibly corresponds to TRBD2 (5 bases). Trimming pared 5 bases from V and 5 bases from J, leaving 7 bases between. The length of the CDR3 is 12 residues. Germline V gene lookup returns CDR1 SGHTA and CDR2 FQGNSA. For the CDR3, the DNA is TGTGCCAGCAGCCCCGGGGAAAACATTCAGTACTTC. Its translation: CASSPGENIQYF.

There are a few counts of this clonotype. The chain combines TRBV7-9 with TRBJ2-3; 7 bases agree with TRBD1. Germline V gene sequence: CDR1 SEHNR, CDR2 FQNEAQ (reference sequence). The CDR3 consists of 14 residues. V was pared by 10 bases and J by 1 base, with 8 bases of the junction left unmatched. CDR3: CATKQGSGTDTQYF. The CDR3 nucleotides read TGTGCCACCAAACAGGGGTCGGGCACAGATACGCAGTATTTT.

The rearrangement links TRBV4-1 to TRBJ2-7, with 9 bases aligning to TRBD1. V was clipped by 1 base and J by 3 bases; unmatched bases: 4. The CDR3 is 15 residues long. From germline, CDR1 is MGHRA and CDR2 YSYEKL. The CDR3 protein is CASSQAVTGGYEQYF. CDR3 nucleotides: TGCGCCAGCAGCCAAGCGGTGACAGGGGGCTACGAGCAGTACTTC.

This clonotype occurred once. The gene calls are TRBV5-1 and TRBJ2-4, with 8 bases that match TRBD1. CDR3 length: 13 amino acids. J lost 13 bases, V lost 3 bases, and 9 bases had no gene match. Germline assignment: CDR1 SGHRS and CDR2 YFSETQ. The CDR3 sequence: CASSWTGTFEQYF. DNA for the CDR3: TGCGCCAGCAGCTGGACAGGGACGTTTGAGCAGTACTTC.